This T cell receptor (beta chain) was profiled in a study of OX40 agonist ivuxolimab in advanced cancers. TCRdb's table, derived via immunoSEQ multiplex PCR, lists solely in-frame clones and lacks some. This table holds under 100,000 clones, nearly 90% found once. The V end lost 2 bases, the J end lost 4 bases, and 9 bases lay between the germline ends. CDR3 length: 13 amino acids. Germline V gene lookup returns CDR1 KGHSH and CDR2 LQKENI. This material consisted of CD4+ or CD8+ T cells sorted from blood, taken in a trial of the OX40 agonist ivuxolimab. The chain recombines TRBV18 with TRBJ2-7; the D gene is possibly TRBD2 (5 bases). This TCR was sampled from an adult with an advanced solid tumor such as melanoma, head and neck, liver or kidney cancer. Here the CDR3 reads CASSPGRGYEQYF. CDR3 DNA sequence: TGTGCCAGCTCACCAGGGAGAGGGTACGAGCAGTACTTC.